One and the same sample provided the 19 T cell receptor beta chains below, sequenced in a study of shared clonotypes between healthy human individuals. Selected positively for CCR7 and CD45RO-negative, naive CD8 cells excluded terminally differentiated effector memory CD45RA+ cells. The table came from immunoSEQ multiplex PCR; TCRdb's copy has only in-frame clones and leaves some out. The sample records millions of clones, roughly 94% being singletons. The sequenced sample consisted of naive CD8+ T cells sorted from blood. The receptors derive from a man between 18 and 29 years old in good health.

CDR3 residues: CASSPGYLVPHEQYF. The CDR3 region has the DNA TGTGCCAGCTCACCAGGCTACCTAGTACCCCACGAGCAGTACTTC. V gene TRBV18 combines with J gene TRBJ2-7; D not certain. Germline V CDR1 and CDR2: KGHSH, LQKENI. Between the trimmed V and J ends, which lost 2 bases and 5 bases, there was a span of 16 bases. CDR3 length equals 15 residues.

The chain has TRBV5-6 and TRBJ1-5; D remains unclear. The germline V gene has CDR1 SGHDT and CDR2 YYEEEE. Trimming took off 0 bases at V and 4 bases at J, with 8 bases between the two ends. The CDR3 covers 14 residues. In DNA form, the CDR3 reads TGTGCCAGCAGCTTGGGCGGGATTAATCAGCCCCAGCATTTT. This codes for CASSLGGINQPQHF.

CDR3 bases: TGCGCCAGCAGCCAAGATTACGTCACCGGGGAGCTGTTTTTT. Residues: CASSQDYVTGELFF. The chain combines TRBV4-3 with TRBJ2-2; D is ambiguous. Germline CDR1 reads LGHNA; CDR2 reads YSLEER. This CDR3 has 14 residues. Trimming cost V 0 bases and J 4 bases, with 6 bases left between them.

The chain combines TRBV7-9 with TRBJ2-2; possibly TRBD1 for D (5 bases). V was pared by 5 bases and J by 0 bases, with 16 bases between. This CDR3 spans 17 amino acids. Germline lookup yields CDR1 SEHNR and CDR2 FQNEAQ (reference sequence). The chain's CDR3 is CASSPPTDFANTGELFF. Here the CDR3 DNA reads TGTGCCAGCAGCCCACCGACAGATTTTGCGAACACCGGGGAGCTGTTTTTT.

The V gene is TRBV11-2, the J gene TRBJ2-5; D is unclear. V dropped 1 base and J dropped 5 bases, with 11 bases sitting between them. The length of the CDR3 is 14 residues. The germline V gene encodes CDR1 SGHAT and CDR2 FQNNGV. This CDR3 reads CASSLGDRAETQYF. As DNA, the CDR3 is TGTGCCAGCAGCTTAGGCGATCGGGCGGAGACCCAGTACTTC.

This rearrangement joins TRBV30 to TRBJ2-3, with TRBD2 as a possible D gene (6 bases). The CDR3 consists of 15 residues. From germline, CDR1 is GTSNPN and CDR2 SVGIG (reference sequence). With 5 bases removed from V and 1 base from J, the gap between germline ends came to 16 bases. Written as DNA, the CDR3 is TGTGCCTGGGGACTGGCGCGGGGTGGCACAGATACGCAGTATTTT. This sequence encodes CAWGLARGGTDTQYF.

The chain combines TRBV10-3 with TRBJ2-7; the D gene is possibly TRBD2 (7 bases). Germline loops: CDR1 ENHRY, CDR2 SYGVKD. V lost 0 bases to trimming and J lost 5 bases, with 17 bases between them. The CDR3 is 16 residues long. This CDR3 reads CAISESGGGLSHEQYF. The CDR3 nucleotides read TGTGCCATCAGTGAGTCGGGAGGGGGGCTGTCCCACGAGCAGTACTTC.

The chain combines TRBV14 with TRBJ2-7; 7 nucleotides align to TRBD1. This CDR3 comprises 16 residues. Germline V lookup: CDR1 SGHDN, CDR2 FVKESK. Trimming took 0 bases from V and 3 from J; bases not matched to a gene: 8. In DNA, the CDR3 is TGTGCCAGCAGCCAAGATCTAGGACAGGACCGCTACGAGCAGTACTTC. Translation: CASSQDLGQDRYEQYF. Full variable domain (outside the CDR3, taken from reference TRBV14 and TRBJ2-7): EAGVTQFPSHSVIEKGQTVTLRCDPISGHDNLYWYRRVMGKEIKFLLHFVKESKQDESGMPNNRFLAERTGGTYSTLKVQPAELEDSGVYFCASSQDLGQDRYEQYFGPGTRLTVT.

The chain joins TRBV7-9 to TRBJ2-5, with 11 bases lining up with TRBD2. This CDR3 has 16 amino acids. J was trimmed by 4 bases and V by 4 bases; bases with no gene match: 8. Germline CDR1 and CDR2: SEHNR and FQNEAQ (reference sequence). CDR3 amino acids: CASSSLAGGRVETQYF. CDR3 nucleotides: TGTGCCAGCAGCTCCTTAGCGGGGGGGCGAGTAGAGACCCAGTACTTC.

The V and J genes are TRBV7-2 and TRBJ2-1; D not certain. CDR1 is SGHTA, CDR2 FQGNSA, per germline. The V end was cut by 3 bases, the J end by 0 bases, with 9 bases between. The CDR3 sequence is 15 residues long. CDR3 nucleotides: TGTGCCAGCAGCTTGCTGTCGATCTCCTACAATGAGCAGTTCTTC. It translates to CASSLLSISYNEQFF.

The rearrangement joins TRBV7-9 to TRBJ2-5; 7 positions agree with TRBD2. J was trimmed by 2 bases and V by 7 bases; bases with no gene match: 10. The CDR3 is 15 residues long. Germline loops: CDR1 SEHNR, CDR2 FQNEAQ (reference sequence). The CDR3 DNA sequence: TGTGCCAGCACTCTCTGGGGTAGCGGGCAAGAGACCCAGTACTTC. Protein: CASTLWGSGQETQYF.

The chain links TRBV12-5 to TRBJ2-7; D gene uncertain. The V end was cut by 8 bases, the J end by 3 bases, with 8 bases between. Germline V CDR1 and CDR2: LGHNT, FRNRAP. The CDR3 spans 11 residues. CDR3 loop: CASTLGYEQYF. CDR3 DNA: TGTGCTAGTACCCTTGGCTACGAGCAGTACTTC.

V and J are TRBV15 and TRBJ1-1; 7 nucleotides match TRBD1. The V gene end was trimmed by 3 bases and the J gene end by 7 bases; junction bases not matched to a gene: 8. Germline V gene lookup returns CDR1 LNHNV and CDR2 YYDKDF (reference sequence). The CDR3 covers 14 residues. The CDR3 spells CATSSGLGQDEAFF. In DNA form, the CDR3 reads TGTGCCACCAGCAGTGGCTTAGGACAGGATGAAGCTTTCTTT.

The CDR3 region is CASSENRGMDYGYTF. The CDR3 DNA sequence: TGTGCCAGCAGCGAAAACAGGGGAATGGACTATGGCTACACCTTC. The rearrangement joins TRBV7-9 to TRBJ1-2, with 7 bases aligning to TRBD1. The CDR3 loop spans 15 amino acids. V was clipped by 5 bases and J by 3 bases; unmatched bases: 9. In germline, CDR1 is SEHNR, CDR2 FQNEAQ (reference sequence).

V is TRBV7-6 and J is TRBJ2-7; TRBD1 matches at 10 bases. J gave up 5 bases and V 1 base, and 2 bases lay outside the gene matches. This CDR3 has 14 amino acids. Germline V gives CDR1 SGHVS, CDR2 FNYEAQ. CDR3 coding DNA: TGTGCCAGCAGCTTAGGGACAGGGGGGAACGAGCAGTACTTC. This gives the protein CASSLGTGGNEQYF.

The chain carries TRBV19 and TRBJ2-7; D is unclear. The CDR3 has 13 amino acids. Germline V gene data show CDR1 as LNHDA and CDR2 as SQIVND (reference sequence). The V and J ends lost 5 bases and 6 bases respectively, with 14 bases between them. The chain's CDR3 is CASSPSSAREQYF. CDR3 nucleotides: TGTGCCAGTAGTCCCTCGTCGGCGCGCGAGCAGTACTTC.

The rearrangement links TRBV4-3 to TRBJ2-3; TRBD2 matches at 8 bases. The germline CDR1 and CDR2 sequences are LGHNA and YSLEER. This CDR3 is 18 amino acids long. Trimming at V came to 0 bases and at J to 0 bases, leaving 8 bases not matched to a gene. The CDR3 sequence is CASSQDPSSGASTDTQYF. The CDR3 DNA reads TGCGCCAGCAGCCAAGATCCGAGTAGCGGGGCCAGCACAGATACGCAGTATTTT.

This clone was detected only a few times. The chain carries TRBV27 and TRBJ1-6; D is undetermined. With 3 bases removed from V and 15 bases from J, the gap between germline ends came to 15 bases. Per germline, CDR1 MNHEY and CDR2 SMNVEV (reference sequence). CDR3 size: 13 residues. CDR3 bases: TGTGCCAGCAGTTTCCGGTCGAATTCAAACCTCCACTTT. Amino acids: CASSFRSNSNLHF.

The J gene is TRBJ2-3, the V gene TRBV9; 10 bases agree with TRBD1. The V gene end was trimmed by 1 base and the J gene end by 2 bases; junction bases not matched to a gene: 7. This CDR3 has 17 amino acids. The germline CDR1 and CDR2 sequences are SGDLS and YYNGEE. CDR3 in amino acids: CASSVTLGTGVTDTQYF. Written as DNA, the CDR3 is TGTGCCAGCAGCGTAACCCTAGGGACAGGGGTCACAGATACGCAGTATTTT.